This entry concerns a single T cell receptor (beta chain). Its recognized antigen is unknown. Nothing much larger sits one base from this clone, and base qualities are not available. Each collaborating institution followed its own protocols to collect whole blood in K2EDTA tubes. Collaborator samples were shipped for TCRbeta analysis as frozen whole blood, isolated PBMCs, or DNA extracted from either sample type. This record comes from a study of blood T cell repertoires in COVID-19 (dated by TCRdb to about 2020). Regarding the study in general: Samples from collaborators originated in the United States, Italy and Spain and spanned both the acute and convalescent phases of COVID-19. Deeply sampled blood TCRbeta repertoires from subjects exposed to, actively infected with, or recovered from COVID-19 were included in the dataset. The samples were drawn from two sources: the first 160 participants of the ongoing ImmuneRACE study, and 1,254 subjects contributed by 6 global collaborators. The repertoires were released in a freely available public database meant as a resource for research on the immune response to SARS-CoV-2. Where available, HLA class I and class II types were taken from metadata supplied by the sample provider and were not determined by assay-based typing. The sample metadata nearly always contained a de-identified subject ID, COVID-19 status, age in years and sex. The prospective study material was composed of cDNA or gDNA derived from T cells, B-cell-depleted T cells, or PBMCs. Beyond this particular receptor, the publication reports: The amount of clinical and demographic metadata varied by source and participant and was provided uncurated.

The germline ends are 17 bases apart after V is trimmed by 4 bases and J by 4 bases. Based on the germline V gene, the CDR1 and CDR2 sequences are SGHRS and YFSETQ. There are 16 amino acids in the CDR3, from cysteine to phenylalanine inclusive. Just CDR3 DNA is preserved here, 48 bases in frame from base 1. TCRbeta CDR3 regions were amplified from genomic DNA using the immunoSEQ Assay, a bias-controlled multiplex PCR. As for how the authors treated the data: Nucleated cell counts per sample were estimated from amplification of reference gene primers within the assay. Sequence reads were collapsed and filtered to measure the absolute abundance of every unique TCRbeta CDR3 rearrangement. For each sample, productive Simpson clonality was calculated as the square root of Simpson's diversity index over productive rearrangements. Sourced from immuneACCESS, this table was stored by TCRdb with only in-frame sequences that have V and J called. A share of the clones is absent; for the studies checked, an unresolved V gene accounts for under half, and the remainder has no known explanation. The V and J calls and clone size were taken over from that table, and D and trimming were inferred from the DNA. The sample table holds tens of thousands of clones, of which approximately 83% were seen once. The top ten clones comprise about 3.2% of the sample.

This TCR derives from a man of 80 years or more with acute or convalescent COVID-19. Rearrangement joined TRBV5-1 to TRBJ1-4, with the D gene not confidently named. Sequenced input: peripheral blood. The CDR3 reads as follows: CASSAQDRVYNEKLFF. The sequenced DNA is TGCGCCAGCAGCGCCCAAGACCGGGTCTATAATGAAAAACTGTTTTTT.